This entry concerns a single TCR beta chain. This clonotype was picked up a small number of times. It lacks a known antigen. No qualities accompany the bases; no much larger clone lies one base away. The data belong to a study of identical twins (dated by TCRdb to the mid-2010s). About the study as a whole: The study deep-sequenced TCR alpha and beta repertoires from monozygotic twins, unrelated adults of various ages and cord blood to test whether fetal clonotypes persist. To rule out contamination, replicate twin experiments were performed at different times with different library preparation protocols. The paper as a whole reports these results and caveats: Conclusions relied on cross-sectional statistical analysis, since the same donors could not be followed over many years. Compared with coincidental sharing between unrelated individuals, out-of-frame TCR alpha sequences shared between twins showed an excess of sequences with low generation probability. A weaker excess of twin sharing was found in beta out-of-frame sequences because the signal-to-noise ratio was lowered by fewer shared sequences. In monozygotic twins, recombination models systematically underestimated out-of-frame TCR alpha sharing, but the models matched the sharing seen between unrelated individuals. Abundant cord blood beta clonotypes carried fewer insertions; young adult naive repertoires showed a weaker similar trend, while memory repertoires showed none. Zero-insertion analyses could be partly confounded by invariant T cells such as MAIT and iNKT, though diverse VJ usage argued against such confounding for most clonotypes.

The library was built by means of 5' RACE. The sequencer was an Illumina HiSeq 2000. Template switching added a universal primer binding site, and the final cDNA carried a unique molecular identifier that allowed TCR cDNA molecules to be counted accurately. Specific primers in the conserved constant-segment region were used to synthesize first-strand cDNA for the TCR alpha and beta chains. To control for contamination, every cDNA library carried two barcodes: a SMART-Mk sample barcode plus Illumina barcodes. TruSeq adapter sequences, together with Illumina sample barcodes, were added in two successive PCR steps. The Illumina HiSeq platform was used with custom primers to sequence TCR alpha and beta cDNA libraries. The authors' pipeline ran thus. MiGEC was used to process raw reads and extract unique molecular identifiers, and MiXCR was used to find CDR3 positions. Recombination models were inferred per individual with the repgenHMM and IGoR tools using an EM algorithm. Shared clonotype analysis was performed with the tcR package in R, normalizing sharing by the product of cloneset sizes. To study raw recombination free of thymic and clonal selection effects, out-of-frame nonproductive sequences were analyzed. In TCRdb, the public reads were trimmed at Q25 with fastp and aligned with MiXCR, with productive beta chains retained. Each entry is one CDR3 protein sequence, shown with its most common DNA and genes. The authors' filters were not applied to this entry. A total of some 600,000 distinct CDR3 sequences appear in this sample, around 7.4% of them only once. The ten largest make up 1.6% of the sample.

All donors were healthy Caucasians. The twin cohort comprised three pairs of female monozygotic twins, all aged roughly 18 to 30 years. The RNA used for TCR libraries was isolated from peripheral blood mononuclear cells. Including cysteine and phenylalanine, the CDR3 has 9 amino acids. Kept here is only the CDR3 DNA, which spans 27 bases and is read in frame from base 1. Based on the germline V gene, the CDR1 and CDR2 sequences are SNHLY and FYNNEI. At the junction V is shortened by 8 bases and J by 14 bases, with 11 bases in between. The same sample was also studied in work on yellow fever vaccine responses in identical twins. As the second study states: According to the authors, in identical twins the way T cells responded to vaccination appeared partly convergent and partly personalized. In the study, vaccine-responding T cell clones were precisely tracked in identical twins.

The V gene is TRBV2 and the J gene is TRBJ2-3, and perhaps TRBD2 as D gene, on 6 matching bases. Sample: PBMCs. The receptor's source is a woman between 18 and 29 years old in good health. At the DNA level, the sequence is TGTGCCAGCGGGACTCCAGGGTATTTT. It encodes CASGTPGYF.